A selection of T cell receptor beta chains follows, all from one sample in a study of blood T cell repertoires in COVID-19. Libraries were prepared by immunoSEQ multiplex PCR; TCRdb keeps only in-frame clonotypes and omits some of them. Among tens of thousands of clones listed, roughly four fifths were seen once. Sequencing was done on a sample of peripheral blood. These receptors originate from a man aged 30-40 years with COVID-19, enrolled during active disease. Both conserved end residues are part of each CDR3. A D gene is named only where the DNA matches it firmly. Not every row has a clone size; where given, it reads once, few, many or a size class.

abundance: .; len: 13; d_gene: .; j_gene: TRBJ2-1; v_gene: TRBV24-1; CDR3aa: CATSQAGLNEQFF; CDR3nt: TGTGCCACCAGTCAGGCCGGCCTTAATGAGCAGTTCTTC
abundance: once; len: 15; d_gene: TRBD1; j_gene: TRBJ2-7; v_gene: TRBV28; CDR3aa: CASSSTGTGYWEQYF; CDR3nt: TGTGCCAGCAGTTCTACCGGGACAGGGTATTGGGAGCAGTACTTC
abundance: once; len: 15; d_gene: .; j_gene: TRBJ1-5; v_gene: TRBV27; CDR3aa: CASRNSGTQNQPQHF; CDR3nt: TGTGCCAGCAGGAACTCCGGGACTCAGAATCAGCCCCAGCATTTT
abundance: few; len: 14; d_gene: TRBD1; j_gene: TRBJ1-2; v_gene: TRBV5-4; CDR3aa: CASSGTGAGDGYTF; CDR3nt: TGTGCCAGCAGCGGGACAGGGGCGGGGGATGGCTACACCTTC
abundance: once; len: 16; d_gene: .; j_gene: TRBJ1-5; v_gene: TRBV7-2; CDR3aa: CASSLVGTGGNQPQHF; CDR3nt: TGTGCCAGCAGCTTAGTAGGAACAGGAGGCAATCAGCCCCAGCATTTT
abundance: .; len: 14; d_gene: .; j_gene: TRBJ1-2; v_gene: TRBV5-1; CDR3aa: CASSLVTGYYGYTF; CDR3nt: TGCGCCAGCAGCTTGGTTACAGGGTACTATGGCTACACCTTC
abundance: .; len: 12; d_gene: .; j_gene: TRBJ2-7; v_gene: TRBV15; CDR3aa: CATSRAPYEQYF; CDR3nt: TGTGCCACCAGCAGGGCCCCCTACGAGCAGTACTTC
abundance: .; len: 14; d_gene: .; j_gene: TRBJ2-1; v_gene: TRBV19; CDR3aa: CASSAPGEYNEQFF; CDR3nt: TGTGCCAGTAGTGCTCCGGGAGAGTACAATGAGCAGTTCTTC
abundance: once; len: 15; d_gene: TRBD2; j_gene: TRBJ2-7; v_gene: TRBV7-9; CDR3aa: CASSSLAGGTYEQYF; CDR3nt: TGTGCCAGCAGCTCTCTAGCGGGAGGTACCTACGAGCAGTACTTC
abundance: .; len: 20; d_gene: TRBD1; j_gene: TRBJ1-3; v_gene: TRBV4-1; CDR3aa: CASSQPPDREVDYSGNTIYF; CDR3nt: TGCGCCAGCAGCCAACCGCCGGACAGGGAGGTAGACTACTCTGGAAACACCATATATTTT
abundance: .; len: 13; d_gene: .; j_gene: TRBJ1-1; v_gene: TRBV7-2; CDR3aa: CASSLSDRREAFF; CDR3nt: TGTGCCAGCAGTCTGTCCGATCGAAGAGAGGCTTTCTTT
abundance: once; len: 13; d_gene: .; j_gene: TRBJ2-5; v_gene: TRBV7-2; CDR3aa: CASSPGIRETQYF; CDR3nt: TGTGCCAGCAGCCCCGGGATTCGGGAGACCCAGTACTTC
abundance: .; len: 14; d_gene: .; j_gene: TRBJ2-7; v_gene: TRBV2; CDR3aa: CASSPLVPPYEQYF; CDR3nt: TGTGCCAGCAGTCCTCTAGTGCCCCCCTACGAGCAGTACTTC
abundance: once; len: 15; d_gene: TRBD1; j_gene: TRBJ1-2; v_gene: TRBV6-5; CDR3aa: CASSYGRDRGYGYTF; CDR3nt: TGTGCCAGCAGTTACGGTCGAGACAGGGGATATGGCTACACCTTC
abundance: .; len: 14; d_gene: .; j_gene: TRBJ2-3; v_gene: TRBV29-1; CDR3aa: CSVGRLAGPDTQYF; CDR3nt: TGCAGCGTGGGGCGGCTTGCTGGCCCAGATACGCAGTATTTT
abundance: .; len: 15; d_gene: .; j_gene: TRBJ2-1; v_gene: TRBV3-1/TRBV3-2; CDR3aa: CASSQGTGTYNEQFF; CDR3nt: TGTGCCAGCAGCCAAGGGACGGGGACCTACAATGAGCAGTTCTTC
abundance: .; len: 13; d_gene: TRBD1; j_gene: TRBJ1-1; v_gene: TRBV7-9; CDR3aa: CASSPTGGTEAFF; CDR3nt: TGTGCCAGCAGCCCCACAGGGGGCACTGAAGCTTTCTTT
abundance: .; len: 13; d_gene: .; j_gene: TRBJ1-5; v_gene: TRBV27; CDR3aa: CASSLLEGRHQHF; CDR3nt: TGTGCCAGCAGTTTACTGGAAGGCAGGCACCAGCATTTT
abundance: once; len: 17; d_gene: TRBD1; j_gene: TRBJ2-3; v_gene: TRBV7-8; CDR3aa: CASSLGELTGTTDTQYF; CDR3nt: TGTGCCAGCAGCTTAGGGGAATTGACAGGGACCACAGATACGCAGTATTTT
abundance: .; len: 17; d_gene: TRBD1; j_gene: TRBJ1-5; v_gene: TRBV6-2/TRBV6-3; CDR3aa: CASSKVGQTLGNQPQHF; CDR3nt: TGTGCCAGCAGTAAGGTGGGACAGACTTTGGGCAATCAGCCCCAGCATTTT
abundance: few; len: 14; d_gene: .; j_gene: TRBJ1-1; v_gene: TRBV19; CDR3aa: CASSVEQENTEAFF; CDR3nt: TGTGCCAGTAGTGTCGAACAGGAGAACACTGAAGCTTTCTTT
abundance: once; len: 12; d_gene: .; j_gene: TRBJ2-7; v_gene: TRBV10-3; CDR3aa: CAISPGIHEQYF; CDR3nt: TGTGCCATCTCCCCGGGAATCCACGAGCAGTACTTC
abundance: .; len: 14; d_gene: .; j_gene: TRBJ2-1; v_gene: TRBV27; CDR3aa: CASSPGLLSNEQFF; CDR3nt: TGTGCCAGCAGTCCAGGACTCCTATCCAATGAGCAGTTCTTC
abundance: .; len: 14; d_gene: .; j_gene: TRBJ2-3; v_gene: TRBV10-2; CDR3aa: CASRRRELSDTQYF; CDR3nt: TGCGCCAGCAGACGCCGGGAACTCTCGGATACGCAGTATTTT